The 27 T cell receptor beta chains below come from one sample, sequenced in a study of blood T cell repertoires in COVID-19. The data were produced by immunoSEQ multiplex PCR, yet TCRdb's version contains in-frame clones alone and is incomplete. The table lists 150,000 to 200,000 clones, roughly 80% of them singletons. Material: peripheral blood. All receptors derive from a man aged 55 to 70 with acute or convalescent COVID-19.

The CDR3 region is CAIRDLAVGGEQYF. The DNA for the CDR3 is TGTGCCATCAGGGATCTAGCGGTAGGTGGCGAGCAGTACTTC. The rearrangement uses TRBV10-3 and TRBJ2-7; TRBD2 matches 7 bases. The CDR3 has 14 amino acids. V gave up 6 bases and J gave up 6 bases; unmatched junction bases: 11. CDR1 and CDR2 (germline): ENHRY, SYGVKD.

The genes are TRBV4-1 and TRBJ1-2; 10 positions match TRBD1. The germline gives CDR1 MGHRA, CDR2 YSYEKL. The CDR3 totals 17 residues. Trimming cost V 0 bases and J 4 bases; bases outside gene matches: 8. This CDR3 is CASSQDPGTGAVYGYTF. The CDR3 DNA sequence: TGCGCCAGCAGCCAAGACCCAGGGACAGGGGCTGTCTATGGCTACACCTTC.

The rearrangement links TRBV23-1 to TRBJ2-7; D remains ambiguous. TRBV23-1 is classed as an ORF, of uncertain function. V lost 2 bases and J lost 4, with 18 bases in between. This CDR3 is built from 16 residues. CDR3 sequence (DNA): TGCGCCAGCAGTCAAAGCTCGCAGACTCGTTGTTACGAGCAGTACTTC. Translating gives CASSQSSQTRCYEQYF.

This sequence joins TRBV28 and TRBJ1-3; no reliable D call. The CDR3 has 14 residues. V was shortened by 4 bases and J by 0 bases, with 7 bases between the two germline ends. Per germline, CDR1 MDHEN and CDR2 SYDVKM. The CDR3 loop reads CASSSTRSGNTIYF. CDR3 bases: TGTGCCAGCAGTTCCACACGCTCTGGAAACACCATATATTTT.

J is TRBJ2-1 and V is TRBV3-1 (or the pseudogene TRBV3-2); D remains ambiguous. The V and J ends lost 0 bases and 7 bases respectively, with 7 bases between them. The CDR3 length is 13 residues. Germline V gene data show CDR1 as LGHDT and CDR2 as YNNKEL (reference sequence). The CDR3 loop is CASSQDLMNEQFF. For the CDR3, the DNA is TGTGCCAGCAGCCAAGATCTAATGAATGAGCAGTTCTTC.

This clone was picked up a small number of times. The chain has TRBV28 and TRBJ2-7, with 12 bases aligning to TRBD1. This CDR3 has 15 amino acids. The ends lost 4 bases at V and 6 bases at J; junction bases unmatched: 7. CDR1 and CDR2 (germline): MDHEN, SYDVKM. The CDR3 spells CASSYSGTGGGEQYF. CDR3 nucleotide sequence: TGTGCCAGCAGTTATTCCGGGACAGGGGGCGGCGAGCAGTACTTC.

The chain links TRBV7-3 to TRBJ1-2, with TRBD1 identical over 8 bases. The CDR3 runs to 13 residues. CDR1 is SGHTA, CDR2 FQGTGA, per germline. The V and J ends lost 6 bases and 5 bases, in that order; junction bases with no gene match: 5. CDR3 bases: TGTGCCAGCAGGTCGGGACAGGTTTATGGCTACACCTTC. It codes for CASRSGQVYGYTF.

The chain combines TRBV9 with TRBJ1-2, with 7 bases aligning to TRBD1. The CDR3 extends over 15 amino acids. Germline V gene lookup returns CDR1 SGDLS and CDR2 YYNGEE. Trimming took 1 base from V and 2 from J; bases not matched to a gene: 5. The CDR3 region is CASSVSGQMNYGYTF. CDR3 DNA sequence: TGTGCCAGCAGCGTATCGGGACAGATGAACTATGGCTACACCTTC.

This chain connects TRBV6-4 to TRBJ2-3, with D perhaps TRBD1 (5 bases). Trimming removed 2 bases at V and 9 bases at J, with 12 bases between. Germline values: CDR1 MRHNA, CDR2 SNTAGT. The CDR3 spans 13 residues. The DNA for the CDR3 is TGTGCCAGCAGTGACGGCCAGGGTCAAACGCAGTATTTT. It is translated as CASSDGQGQTQYF.

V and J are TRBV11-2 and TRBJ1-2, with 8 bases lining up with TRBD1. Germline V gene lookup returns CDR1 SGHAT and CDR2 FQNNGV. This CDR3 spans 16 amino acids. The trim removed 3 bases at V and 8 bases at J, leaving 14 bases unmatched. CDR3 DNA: TGTGCCAGCAGCTTGCGCCTCGACAGGGGAGCATGGGGCTACACCTTC. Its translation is CASSLRLDRGAWGYTF.

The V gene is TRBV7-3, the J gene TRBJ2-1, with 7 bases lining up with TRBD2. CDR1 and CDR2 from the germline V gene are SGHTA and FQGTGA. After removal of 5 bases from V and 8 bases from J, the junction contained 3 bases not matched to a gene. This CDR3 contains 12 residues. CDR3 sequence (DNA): TGTGCCAGCAGCGGACTAGGGGATGAGCAGTTCTTC. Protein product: CASSGLGDEQFF.

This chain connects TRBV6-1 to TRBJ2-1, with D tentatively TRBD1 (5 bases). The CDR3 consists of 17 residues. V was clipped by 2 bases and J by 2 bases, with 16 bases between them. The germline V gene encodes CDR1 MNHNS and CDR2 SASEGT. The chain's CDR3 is CASSERGDSRPYNEQFF. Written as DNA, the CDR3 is TGTGCCAGCAGTGAAAGAGGCGACAGCCGACCCTACAATGAGCAGTTCTTC.

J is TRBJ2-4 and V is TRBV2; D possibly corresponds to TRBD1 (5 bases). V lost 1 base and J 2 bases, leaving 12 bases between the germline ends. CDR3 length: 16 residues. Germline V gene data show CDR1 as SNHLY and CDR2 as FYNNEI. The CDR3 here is CASSEGAGRSKNIQYF. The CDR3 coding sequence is TGTGCCAGCAGTGAAGGGGCAGGGCGGTCCAAAAACATTCAGTACTTC. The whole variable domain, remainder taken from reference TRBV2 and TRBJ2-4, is EPEVTQTPSHQVTQMGQEVILRCVPISNHLYFYWYRQILGQKVEFLVSFYNNEISEKSEIFDDQFSVERPDGSNFTLKIRSTKLEDSAMYFCASSEGAGRSKNIQYFGAGTRLSVL.

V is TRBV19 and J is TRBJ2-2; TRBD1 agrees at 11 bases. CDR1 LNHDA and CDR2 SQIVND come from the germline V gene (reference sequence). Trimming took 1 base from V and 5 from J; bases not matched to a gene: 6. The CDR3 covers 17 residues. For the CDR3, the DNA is TGTGCCAGTAGTATAGGTCCCGGGACAGGGGGTACCGGGGAGCTGTTTTTT. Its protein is CASSIGPGTGGTGELFF.

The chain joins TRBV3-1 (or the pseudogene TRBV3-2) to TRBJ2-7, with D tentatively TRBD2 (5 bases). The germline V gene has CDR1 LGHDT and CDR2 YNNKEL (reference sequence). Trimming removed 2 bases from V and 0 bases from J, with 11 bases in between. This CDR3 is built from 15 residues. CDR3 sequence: CASSQRGLSSYEQYF. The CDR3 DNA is TGTGCCAGCAGCCAACGGGGATTGAGCTCCTACGAGCAGTACTTC.

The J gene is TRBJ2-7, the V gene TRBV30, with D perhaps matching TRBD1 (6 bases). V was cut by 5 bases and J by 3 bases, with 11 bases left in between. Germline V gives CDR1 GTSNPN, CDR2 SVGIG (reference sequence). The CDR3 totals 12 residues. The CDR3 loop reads CAWGLTGYEQYF. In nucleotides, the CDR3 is TGTGCCTGGGGACTGACAGGCTACGAGCAGTACTTC.

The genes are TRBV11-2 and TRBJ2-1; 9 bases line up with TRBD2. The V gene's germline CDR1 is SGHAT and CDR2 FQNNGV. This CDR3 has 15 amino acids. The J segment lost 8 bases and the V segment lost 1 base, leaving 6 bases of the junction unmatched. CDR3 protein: CASSLGAGGPYEQFF. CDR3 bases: TGTGCCAGCAGCTTAGGGGCGGGAGGGCCCTATGAGCAGTTCTTC.

The CDR3 bases are TGTGCCAGCAGTTACGGAGGTAGCAATCAGCCCCAGCATTTT. Its protein is CASSYGGSNQPQHF. The V gene is TRBV6-6, the J gene TRBJ1-5; no firm D call. Trimming removed 2 bases from V and 0 bases from J, with 5 bases in between. This CDR3 is 14 amino acids long. Germline V CDR1 and CDR2: MNHNY, SVGAGI (reference sequence).

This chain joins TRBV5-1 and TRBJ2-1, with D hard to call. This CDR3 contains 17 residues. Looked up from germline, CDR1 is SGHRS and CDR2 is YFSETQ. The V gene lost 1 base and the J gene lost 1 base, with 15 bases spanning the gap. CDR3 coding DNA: TGCGCCAGCAGCTTGTTCCCCCTCACCGGTTCCTACAATGAGCAGTTCTTC. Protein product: CASSLFPLTGSYNEQFF.

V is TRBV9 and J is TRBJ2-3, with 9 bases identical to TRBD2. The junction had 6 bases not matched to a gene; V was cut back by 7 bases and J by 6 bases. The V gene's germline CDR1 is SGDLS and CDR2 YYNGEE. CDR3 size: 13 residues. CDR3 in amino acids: CASQREAADTQYF. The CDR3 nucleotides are TGTGCCAGCCAGCGGGAGGCGGCCGATACGCAGTATTTT.

In DNA form, the CDR3 reads TGTGCCAGCAGTTCCGGGAGAGAGCAGTTCTTC. Translation gives CASSSGREQFF. V gene TRBV2 combines with J gene TRBJ2-1; D possibly corresponds to TRBD2 (6 bases). The germline V and J ends were trimmed by 5 bases and 10 bases, with 9 bases remaining between them. The length of the CDR3 is 11 residues. CDR1 is SNHLY and CDR2 is FYNNEI in the germline V gene.

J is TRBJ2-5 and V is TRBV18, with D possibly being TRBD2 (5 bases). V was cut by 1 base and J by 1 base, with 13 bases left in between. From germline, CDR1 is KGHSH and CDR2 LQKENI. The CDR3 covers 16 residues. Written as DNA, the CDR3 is TGTGCCAGCTCACCACGGAGGTCTAGTGGCCAAGAGACCCAGTACTTC. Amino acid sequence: CASSPRRSSGQETQYF.

The CDR3 protein is CASSPDRGNSPLHF. CDR3 DNA sequence: TGTGCCAGCAGCCCGGACAGGGGAAATTCACCCCTCCACTTT. The V and J genes are TRBV5-4 and TRBJ1-6; 9 bases line up with TRBD1. The CDR3 consists of 14 residues. J gave up 7 bases and V 4 bases, and 3 bases lay outside the gene matches. Germline loops: CDR1 SGHNT, CDR2 YYREEE (reference sequence).

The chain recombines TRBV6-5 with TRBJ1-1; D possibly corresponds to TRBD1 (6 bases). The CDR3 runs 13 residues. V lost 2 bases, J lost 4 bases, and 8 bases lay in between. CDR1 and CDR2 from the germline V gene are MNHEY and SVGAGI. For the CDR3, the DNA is TGTGCCAGCAGTTACGTCAGGGGCACTGAAGCTTTCTTT. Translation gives CASSYVRGTEAFF.

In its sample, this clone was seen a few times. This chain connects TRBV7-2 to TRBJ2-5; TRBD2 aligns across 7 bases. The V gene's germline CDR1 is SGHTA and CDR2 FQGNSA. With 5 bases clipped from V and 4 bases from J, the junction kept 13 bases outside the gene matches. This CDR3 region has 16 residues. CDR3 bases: TGTGCCAGCAGCCCTCAAGGGCGGGGGAGGTCAGAGACCCAGTACTTC. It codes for CASSPQGRGRSETQYF.

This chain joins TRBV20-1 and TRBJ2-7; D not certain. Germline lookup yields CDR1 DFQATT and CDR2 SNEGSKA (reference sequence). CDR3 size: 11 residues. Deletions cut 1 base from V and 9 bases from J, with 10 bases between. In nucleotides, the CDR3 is TGCAGTGCTAGAGGAGGAACGGCGCAGTACTTC. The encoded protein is CSARGGTAQYF.

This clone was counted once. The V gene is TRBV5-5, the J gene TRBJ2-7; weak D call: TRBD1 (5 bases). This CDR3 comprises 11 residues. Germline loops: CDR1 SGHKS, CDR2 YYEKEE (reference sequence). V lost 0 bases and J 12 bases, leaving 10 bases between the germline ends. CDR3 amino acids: CASSLEAGWYF. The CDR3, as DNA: TGTGCCAGCAGCTTGGAGGCAGGGTGGTACTTC.